A selection of T cell receptor beta chains follows, all from one sample in a study of patients and donors after allogeneic stem cell transplantation. TCRdb called the RT-PCR reads again in MiXCR, with one record for every CDR3 protein. The table lists about 74,000 distinct CDR3 sequences, approximately 26% of them singletons. Material for sequencing was blood, either unsorted or a sorted T cell fraction (not recorded which). These receptors were collected from a human donor who was either an allogeneic HSCT recipient or a stem cell or donor lymphocyte infusion donor (not recorded which). It is not recorded whose cells these are; they may come from a transplant donor. The CDR3 runs from the conserved cysteine through the conserved F or W. Fields, in order: J gene, D gene, V gene, clone size, CDR3 DNA, CDR3 protein. The D gene is left open where the match is weak. Only part of the rows carry a size: once, few, many, or a class if the clone is expanded.

J: TRBJ1-2
D: TRBD1
V: TRBV20-1
size: many
DNA: TGCAGTGCTCAGGGGGCGCAGTTAGGCTACACCTTC
CDR3: CSAQGAQLGYTF

J: TRBJ2-3
D: -
V: TRBV4-3
size: -
DNA: TGCGCCAGCAGCCACGACTATCCAGATACGCAGTATTTT
CDR3: CASSHDYPDTQYF

J: TRBJ2-5
D: -
V: TRBV7-6
size: -
DNA: TGTGCCAGCAGCTTAGCGTTCGGCGGGTACCAAGAGACCCAGCACTTC
CDR3: CASSLAFGGYQETQHF

J: TRBJ1-3
D: -
V: TRBV4-2
size: few
DNA: TGTGCCAGCAGCCCCTTGGACGGAAGCTCTGGAAACACCATATATTTT
CDR3: CASSPLDGSSGNTIYF

J: TRBJ1-5
D: -
V: TRBV7-2
size: -
DNA: TGTGCCAGCAGCTTGGGACACGCTAGCAATCAGCCCCAGCATTTT
CDR3: CASSLGHASNQPQHF

J: TRBJ2-1
D: -
V: TRBV7-2
size: -
DNA: TGTGCCAGCAGCTTATCTGCCTTATACAATGAGCAGTTCTTC
CDR3: CASSLSALYNEQFF

J: TRBJ2-1
D: -
V: TRBV5-5
size: -
DNA: TGTGCCAGCAGCTTCAGGGACCCTAGGGATGAGCAGTTCTTC
CDR3: CASSFRDPRDEQFF

J: TRBJ2-2
D: TRBD2
V: TRBV3-1
size: few
DNA: TGTGCCAGCAGCCAAGTTGTGGTAGCGGGGAACACCGGGGAGCTGTTTTTT
CDR3: CASSQVVVAGNTGELFF

J: TRBJ1-2
D: -
V: TRBV7-8
size: few
DNA: TGTGCCAGCAGCTTACTGGGCCTCAGGGATCTGGGCTACACCTTC
CDR3: CASSLLGLRDLGYTF

J: TRBJ2-2
D: TRBD2
V: TRBV12-3/TRBV12-4
size: -
DNA: TGTGCCAGCCTTGTAGCGGGGAACACCGGGGAGCTGTTTTTT
CDR3: CASLVAGNTGELFF

J: TRBJ2-7
D: -
V: TRBV14
size: -
DNA: TGTGCCAGCAGCCATTTGAACTTC
CDR3: CASSHLNF

J: TRBJ1-1
D: -
V: TRBV19
size: -
DNA: TGTGCCAGTAGTATAGATCGAGGCTTCGCTGAAGCTTTCTTT
CDR3: CASSIDRGFAEAFF

J: TRBJ2-3
D: -
V: TRBV5-1
size: -
DNA: TGCGCCAGCAGCTTGGCAGCCCCCTCCAGCACAGATACGCAGTATTTT
CDR3: CASSLAAPSSTDTQYF

J: TRBJ2-7
D: -
V: TRBV5-1
size: few
DNA: TGCGCCAGCAGCTTTCACAGGCGTAACTACGAGCAGTACTTC
CDR3: CASSFHRRNYEQYF

J: TRBJ1-5
D: -
V: TRBV7-9
size: few
DNA: TGTGCCAGCAGCTTGGGGGACTATAGCAATCAGCCCCAGCATTTT
CDR3: CASSLGDYSNQPQHF

J: TRBJ1-1
D: -
V: TRBV5-1
size: few
DNA: TGCGCCAGCGCGAGAAGGGGTGGGAACACTGAAGCTTTCTTT
CDR3: CASARRGGNTEAFF

J: TRBJ1-1
D: -
V: TRBV7-9
size: -
DNA: TGTGCCCTACAAAGGGAGAACACTGAAGCTTTCTTT
CDR3: CALQRENTEAFF

J: TRBJ1-3
D: -
V: TRBV5-1
size: many
DNA: TGCGCCAGCAGCTTGGTAGGCGGCTCTGGAAACACCATATATTTT
CDR3: CASSLVGGSGNTIYF

J: TRBJ2-5
D: TRBD1
V: TRBV29-1
size: few
DNA: TGCAGCGTTGAAGCCCCGACAGGGCGAGAGACCCAGTACTTC
CDR3: CSVEAPTGRETQYF

J: TRBJ2-3
D: TRBD1
V: TRBV7-2
size: few
DNA: TGTGCCAGCTCAGGGGGCAGCACAGATACGCAGTATTTT
CDR3: CASSGGSTDTQYF

J: TRBJ1-1
D: -
V: TRBV15
size: few
DNA: TGTGCCACCAGCAGAGGAAGCGGGGGCACTGAAGCTTTCTTT
CDR3: CATSRGSGGTEAFF

J: TRBJ2-2
D: -
V: TRBV7-7
size: -
DNA: TGTGCTAGCAGCTTAGTTGATGGGGGAGTCGGGGAGCTGTTTTTT
CDR3: CASSLVDGGVGELFF

J: TRBJ1-3
D: -
V: TRBV7-8
size: few
DNA: TGTGCCAGCAGCTCACCCCCCTGGCGGACAGCTGGAAACACCATATATTTT
CDR3: CASSSPPWRTAGNTIYF

J: TRBJ2-5
D: -
V: TRBV5-5
size: -
DNA: TGTGCCAGCAGTCGCTACGAGGAGACCCAGTACTTC
CDR3: CASSRYEETQYF

J: TRBJ2-2
D: -
V: TRBV20-1
size: -
DNA: TGCAGTGCTAGAGAAATAACTCGGGGAAACACCGGGGAGCTGTTTTTT
CDR3: CSAREITRGNTGELFF

J: TRBJ2-1
D: TRBD1
V: TRBV7-9
size: -
DNA: TGTGCCAGCAGCCAAGGGGGTACCCCAGGGGGCAATGAGCAGTTCTTC
CDR3: CASSQGGTPGGNEQFF

J: TRBJ1-6
D: TRBD1
V: TRBV3-1
size: many
DNA: TGTGCCAGCAGCCAAGGCCAGGGGGCGGGAAATTCACCCCTCCACTTT
CDR3: CASSQGQGAGNSPLHF

J: TRBJ2-1
D: -
V: TRBV29-1
size: few
DNA: TGCAGCGTTGAATATGGGCTACTGGGTGAGCAGTTCTTC
CDR3: CSVEYGLLGEQFF

J: TRBJ2-7
D: -
V: TRBV5-1
size: -
DNA: TGCGCCAGCAGCTTAATCCCAGGGTACCCTCTCTACGAGCAGTACTTC
CDR3: CASSLIPGYPLYEQYF

J: TRBJ2-3
D: -
V: TRBV2
size: -
DNA: TGTGCCAGCAGTGCGGGGCAGAAGGTAGCAGATACGCAGTATTTT
CDR3: CASSAGQKVADTQYF

J: TRBJ1-6
D: -
V: TRBV6-6
size: few
DNA: TGTGCCAGCAGTTCGGACGCGTCCTATAATTCACCCCTCCACTTT
CDR3: CASSSDASYNSPLHF

J: TRBJ1-5
D: -
V: TRBV12-3/TRBV12-4
size: many
DNA: TGTGCCAGCAGTACCCTCGAGGGGCAGCCCCAGCATTTT
CDR3: CASSTLEGQPQHF

J: TRBJ2-3
D: TRBD2
V: TRBV6-5
size: -
DNA: TGTGCCAGCAGTTACTCAGGAGCGGGGACTGGAGATACGCAGTATTTT
CDR3: CASSYSGAGTGDTQYF

J: TRBJ1-2
D: TRBD1
V: TRBV4-3
size: -
DNA: TGCGCCAGCAGCCAAGACCCGGGACAGGGGAAATCCTATGGCTACACCTTC
CDR3: CASSQDPGQGKSYGYTF

J: TRBJ1-5
D: TRBD1
V: TRBV3-1
size: many
DNA: TGTGCCAGCAGCACAGGGGACAGACCCAATCAGCCCCAGCATTTT
CDR3: CASSTGDRPNQPQHF

J: TRBJ1-2
D: -
V: TRBV2
size: -
DNA: TGTGCCAGCAGTGATGTGGTAGGGTTCGATGGCTACACCTTC
CDR3: CASSDVVGFDGYTF

J: TRBJ2-2
D: TRBD2
V: TRBV20-1
size: -
DNA: TGCAGTGCTAGAGCGGGAGGCTACGTGGGCGGGGAGCTGTTTTTT
CDR3: CSARAGGYVGGELFF

J: TRBJ2-5
D: -
V: TRBV7-9
size: -
DNA: TGTGCCGCCACCCTCGCACTAAAGGAAGAGACCCAGTACTTC
CDR3: CAATLALKEETQYF

J: TRBJ1-5
D: -
V: TRBV20-1
size: -
DNA: TGCAGTGCTAGACGGGGGCGCTTGGGCAATCAGCCCCAGCATTTT
CDR3: CSARRGRLGNQPQHF

J: TRBJ2-5
D: -
V: TRBV5-1
size: -
DNA: TGCGCCAGCAGCTTGATAACAACCCAAGAGACCCAGTACTTC
CDR3: CASSLITTQETQYF

J: TRBJ2-7
D: TRBD1
V: TRBV6-5
size: -
DNA: TGTGCCAGCAGCCAAACAGGGGGCCCAAGCTACGAGCAGTACTTC
CDR3: CASSQTGGPSYEQYF

J: TRBJ1-1
D: TRBD1
V: TRBV29-1
size: few
DNA: TGCAGCGTTGGAGCAGGGGGCGCGAGAACTGAAGCTTTCTTT
CDR3: CSVGAGGARTEAFF

J: TRBJ1-1
D: -
V: TRBV5-1
size: many
DNA: TGCGCCAGCAGCTTGGACAGTTTGAACACTGAAGCTTTCTTT
CDR3: CASSLDSLNTEAFF

J: TRBJ2-7
D: -
V: TRBV5-1
size: -
DNA: TGCGCCAGCAGCTTGGGGAACCACGAGCAGTACTTC
CDR3: CASSLGNHEQYF

J: TRBJ1-2
D: -
V: TRBV13
size: -
DNA: TGTGCCAGCAGCTTAGGGGAAGGGAACTATGGCTACACCTTC
CDR3: CASSLGEGNYGYTF

J: TRBJ2-7
D: -
V: TRBV7-9
size: -
DNA: TGTGCCAGCAGCCTGCCCGACCTTACATACTACGAGCAGTACTTC
CDR3: CASSLPDLTYYEQYF

J: TRBJ2-1
D: -
V: TRBV27
size: -
DNA: TGTGCCAGCAGTATCGGAAAGCAGTTCTTC
CDR3: CASSIGKQFF

J: TRBJ1-5
D: TRBD1
V: TRBV6-1
size: -
DNA: TGTGCCAGCAGTGAAGCACCTAGGGACAGGGGGAATCAGCCCCAGCATTTT
CDR3: CASSEAPRDRGNQPQHF

J: TRBJ1-2
D: -
V: TRBV27
size: -
DNA: TGTGCCAGCAGTCCAGCGAACAGGGTCTCTAACTATGGCTACACCTTC
CDR3: CASSPANRVSNYGYTF

J: TRBJ1-5
D: -
V: TRBV28
size: many
DNA: TGTGCCAGCAGTTTTCGGGGGGGCGTACAGCCCCAGCATTTT
CDR3: CASSFRGGVQPQHF

J: TRBJ1-3
D: -
V: TRBV7-2
size: -
DNA: TGTGCCAGCAGCTTAAGTTGGGCGGCTGGAAACACCATATATTTT
CDR3: CASSLSWAAGNTIYF

J: TRBJ2-1
D: TRBD2
V: TRBV12-5
size: -
DNA: TGTGCTAGTGGTTTGGTACTTAGCGGGAGAATCGACAATGAGCAGTTCTTC
CDR3: CASGLVLSGRIDNEQFF